This T cell receptor beta chain originates from a study of blood T cells in healthy people across ages (dated by TCRdb to 2015 to 2017). General notes on the study: In model experiments, roughly one uniquely barcoded TCR beta cDNA molecule per two T cells was captured by template switching. The study measured age-related changes in TCR beta repertoire diversity using deep sequencing normalized with unique cDNA molecular identifiers. The donors were split into four age groups: young (average 16 years), middle-aged (roughly 39), aged (roughly 68) and long-lived (roughly 80). Donors of different ages were randomly distributed across sequencing lanes to avoid experimental bias. The study analyzed two additional independent replicas of 1 million unique cDNA reads from the same blood draw for two donors, one aged 18 to 30 and one aged 80 or older.

CDR3 length: 14 amino acids, cysteine to phenylalanine. The retained sequence is limited to the CDR3, 42 bases, with the frame set at the first base. Notes on this clonotype: It lacks a known antigen. No base-level quality is on record; no much larger clone is a single base apart.

Systemically healthy Caucasian individuals from Russia, 39 in total and aged roughly 6 to 100 years, were included as donors. Each donor gave 8 to 10 milliliters of peripheral blood, collected into EDTA-treated Vacutainer tubes. Ficoll-Paque density-gradient centrifugation was used to isolate PBMCs, with at least 6.5 million obtained per sample. Trizol reagent was used to extract total RNA from the PBMCs, yielding at least 6 micrograms per sample. The percentages of naive CD45RAhigh/CD27high T cells were determined by flow cytometry on a PBMC aliquot from every donor. Receptor libraries were prepared by 5' RACE. Sequencer: Illumina HiSeq 2500. A second PCR of roughly 6 to 11 cycles was performed with a sample-barcoded 5' primer and a J-beta primer mix. A template-switch 5' adaptor carrying 12 random nucleotides introduced a unique molecular identifier onto each TCR beta cDNA molecule. Each sample yielded at least 2.5 million CDR3-containing paired-end reads. The Mint cDNA synthesis kit, primed by a TRBC-specific oligonucleotide, was used to synthesize first-strand cDNA from all RNA. After uracil-DNA glycosylase treatment, a first 18-cycle PCR used universal primers M1SS and BC2_uni_R on all cDNA. The authors processed their data as follows. For normalization, 1 million high-quality reads were randomly selected from each sample, with every read carrying a distinct molecular identifier. Reads with shared molecular identifiers were discarded instead of being binned into consensus sequences. CDR3 identification, clonotype clustering and error correction used MiTCR with a Q25 quality threshold and the strictest error-elimination algorithm. Lower-bound total TCR beta diversity was estimated with a nonparametric unseen species model using Euler transformation. In TCRdb, the public reads were trimmed at Q25 with fastp and aligned with MiXCR, with productive beta chains retained. When rows share a CDR3 protein, they turn into one entry using the most common DNA and genes. It is TCRdb's table, rather than the study itself, that gives the V and J calls and clone size. Counted in this sample were roughly 800,000 distinct CDR3 sequences; roughly 50% of them appeared once. The ten most abundant clones make up approximately 21% of the sample.

Study-wide conclusions, independent of this receptor: Estimates of total diversity based on one million sequenced T cells were regarded as lower bounds and as underestimates. Bulk unsorted PBMC profiling prevented conclusive comparison of naive and antigen-experienced compartments. Because donor CMV infection status was unknown, age-related changes in expanded clonotypes were potentially confounded. There was a strong correlation between observed TCR beta diversity and the percentage of naive T cells measured by flow cytometry. As age increased, observed TCR beta diversity per million T cells dropped in a roughly linear way, and a significant reduction was already evident by age 40. Compared with the aged group, the long-lived group had more naive CD4+ T cells, fewer expanded clones and increased TCR diversity, a pattern suggesting age selection.

The material sequenced was blood. The clonotype was recovered from a man younger than 40 in good health. In this chain, TRBV12-3 or TRBV12-4 is recombined with TRBJ2-5; 7 junctional bases match TRBD1. The last part of the DNA fits TRBJ2-7 better; the J call may be wrong. The bases are TGTGCCAGCAGTAGGGGGCAAGCCGTTTACGAGCAGTACTTC. Its translation reads: CASSRGQAVYEQYF.